One TCR beta chain is described in this entry. This sample is part of a study of T cells expressing NK-cell markers. Turning to the study itself: There were seven HCMV-seropositive donors and one seronegative donor among the eight sequenced.

TCRdb derives one entry per CDR3 protein from the 5' RACE reads, leaving out DNA. The listing records about 260,000 distinct CDR3 sequences. This receptor was obtained from a woman aged 18 to 75 in good health. The specimen was blood T cells: a sorted CD56 or NKG2C T cell subset, CD4+ or CD8+ T cells, or bulk PBMC T cells (not recorded which).

The CDR3 protein is CASRQGVISGANVLTF. The rearrangement links TRBV6-1 to TRBJ2-6; TCRdb calls TRBD1, which cannot be checked without DNA. From germline, CDR1 is MNHNS and CDR2 SASEGT. The CDR3 totals 16 residues.